This T cell receptor beta chain came from a study of T-cell memory formation after mild COVID-19. Notes on the study in general: Prior to infection, memory already included some responding clones, suggesting cross-reactive memory joined. Whereas later expanders leaned CD4+, clones contracting day 15 to 85 showed a balanced CD4/CD8 makeup. Contracting clones localized mainly to CM and EM when CD4+ and mainly to EMRA when CD8+.

Constant-segment primers were used for 5'RACE, and the resulting TCR alpha and TCR beta cDNA libraries carried sample barcodes and UMIs. TCRdb re-derived calls from the 5' RACE reads in MiXCR, one entry per CDR3 protein. The data contain 250,000 to 300,000 distinct CDR3 sequences, roughly 15% of them seen just once; the ten biggest clones take up less than 30%. The table lists this clonotype with a few counts. Its antigen is not identified. The CDR3 length is 15 residues. With 3 bases clipped from V and 1 base from J, the junction kept 5 bases outside the gene matches. The V gene's germline CDR1 is SGHRS and CDR2 YFSETQ.

The chain uses TRBV5-1 and TRBJ2-3; 7 bases line up with TRBD1. The TCR sequence derives from a man aged 18 to 29 who had mild COVID-19 (a few samples of this study predate the infection). Cell type and time point are not known. Sequenced input: PBMCs or a T cell subset sorted from them (not recorded which). The CDR3 coding sequence is TGCGCCAGCAGCTCGGGGACAGTAGGCACAGATACGCAGTATTTT. It codes for CASSSGTVGTDTQYF.